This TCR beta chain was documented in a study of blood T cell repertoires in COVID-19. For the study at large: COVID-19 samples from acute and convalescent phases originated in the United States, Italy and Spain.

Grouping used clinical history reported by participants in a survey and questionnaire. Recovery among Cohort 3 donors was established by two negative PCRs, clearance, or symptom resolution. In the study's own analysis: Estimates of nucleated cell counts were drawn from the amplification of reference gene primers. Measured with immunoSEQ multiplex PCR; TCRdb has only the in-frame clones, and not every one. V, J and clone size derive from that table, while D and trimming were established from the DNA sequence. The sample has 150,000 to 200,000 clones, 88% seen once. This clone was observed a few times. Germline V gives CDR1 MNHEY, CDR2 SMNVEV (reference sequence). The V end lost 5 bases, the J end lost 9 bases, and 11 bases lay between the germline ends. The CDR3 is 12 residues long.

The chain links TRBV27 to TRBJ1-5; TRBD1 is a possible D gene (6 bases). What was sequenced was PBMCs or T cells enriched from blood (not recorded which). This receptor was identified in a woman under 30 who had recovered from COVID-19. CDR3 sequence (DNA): TGTGCCAGCAGTCACCGCAGGGGGCCCCAGCATTTT. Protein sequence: CASSHRRGPQHF.